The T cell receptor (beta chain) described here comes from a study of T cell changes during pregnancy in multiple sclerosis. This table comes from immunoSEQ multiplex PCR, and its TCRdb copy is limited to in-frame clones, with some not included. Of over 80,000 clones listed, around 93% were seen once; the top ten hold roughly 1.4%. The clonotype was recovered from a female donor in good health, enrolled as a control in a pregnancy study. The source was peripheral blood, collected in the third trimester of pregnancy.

The CDR3 protein is CAISDRPQHF. In nucleotides, the CDR3 is TGTGCCATCTCAGACAGGCCCCAGCATTTT. This chain joins TRBV6-1 and TRBJ1-5, with D tentatively TRBD1 (5 bases). Per germline, CDR1 MNHNS and CDR2 SASEGT. CDR3 length: 10 residues. Trimming took off 10 bases at V and 9 bases at J, with 10 bases between the two ends.